This T cell receptor beta chain appears in the sequencing data of a study of blood T cell repertoires in COVID-19. Across the whole study: Samples of COVID-19 (acute and convalescent) were obtained from the United States, Italy and Spain.

Across 24 US areas, participants ranged in age from about 18 to 90 years. Which cohort a participant joined came from the clinical history participants gave. Exposed participants encountered a COVID-19 case during the 2 weeks preceding study entry. CDR1 and CDR2 from the germline V gene are SGHTA and FQGNSA. The CDR3 loop spans 15 amino acids. Trimming took 1 base from V and 0 from J, leaving 6 bases between them. Measured with immunoSEQ multiplex PCR; TCRdb has only the in-frame clones, and not every one. The top ten clones hold 3.9% of a sample with some 340,000 clones, 90% of them seen once. This sequence originates from a woman aged 30 to 39 who had been exposed to COVID-19. The rearrangement joins TRBV7-2 to TRBJ2-2; perhaps TRBD2 as D (5 bases). Sequences were obtained from PBMCs or T cells enriched from blood (not recorded which). CDR3 residues: CASSLGGANTGELFF. The CDR3 nucleotides are TGTGCCAGCAGCTTAGGGGGAGCGAACACCGGGGAGCTGTTTTTT.